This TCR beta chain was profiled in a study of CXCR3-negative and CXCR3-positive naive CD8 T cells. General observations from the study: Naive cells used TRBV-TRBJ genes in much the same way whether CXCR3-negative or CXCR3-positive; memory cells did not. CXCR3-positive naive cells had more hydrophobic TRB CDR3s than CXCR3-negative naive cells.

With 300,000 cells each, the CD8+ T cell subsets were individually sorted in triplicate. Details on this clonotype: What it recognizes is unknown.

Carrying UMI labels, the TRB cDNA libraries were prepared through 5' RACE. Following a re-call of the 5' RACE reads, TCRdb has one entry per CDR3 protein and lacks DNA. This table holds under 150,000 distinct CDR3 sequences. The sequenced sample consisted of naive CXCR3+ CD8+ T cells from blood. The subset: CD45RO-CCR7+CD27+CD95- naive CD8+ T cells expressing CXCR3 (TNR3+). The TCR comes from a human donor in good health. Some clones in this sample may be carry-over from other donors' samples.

This CDR3 reads CASSESLAGESDTQYF. V is TRBV2 and J is TRBJ2-3; TCRdb indicates TRBD2, and absent DNA this call remains unverified. The CDR3 runs 16 residues. Per the germline V gene, CDR1 is SNHLY and CDR2 is FYNNEI.